The present TCR beta chain was sequenced within a study of T cell responses to AZD1222 COVID-19 vaccine. Study-wide points: Nearly half of the spike-specific TCRs reportedly recognize variant regions that carry no mutations. A mostly white British donor set with more females was recruited, and clonal diversity was possibly underestimated. The span of vaccine-associated CD4 TCRs extended across spike, with dominance at 160-218 and 743-854.

Here immunoSEQ multiplex PCR was the method, and the copy in TCRdb shows in-frame clones only, minus some. In the table there are more than 140,000 clones, about 87% of which are singletons. Remarks on this clone: No antigen is known for it.

The CDR3 extends over 17 amino acids. The V and J genes are TRBV21-1 and TRBJ1-2. TRBV21-1 corresponds to a pseudogene. This clonotype originated in an adult in good health. The sequences come from peripheral blood, collected on day 0 of MenACWY control vaccination. The chain's CDR3 is CASSNIMHGGYYYGYTF. Written as DNA, the CDR3 is TGTGCCAGCAGCAACATCATGCACGGGGGCTACTACTATGGCTACACCTTC.